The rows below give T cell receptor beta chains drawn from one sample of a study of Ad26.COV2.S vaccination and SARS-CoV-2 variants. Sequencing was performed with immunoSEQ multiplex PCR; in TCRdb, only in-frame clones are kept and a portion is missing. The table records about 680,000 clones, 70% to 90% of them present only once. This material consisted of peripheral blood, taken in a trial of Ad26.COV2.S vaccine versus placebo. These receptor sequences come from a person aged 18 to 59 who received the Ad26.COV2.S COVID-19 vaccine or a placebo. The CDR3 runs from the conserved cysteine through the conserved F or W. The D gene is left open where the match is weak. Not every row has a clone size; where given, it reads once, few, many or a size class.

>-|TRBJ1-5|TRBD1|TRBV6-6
TGTGCCAGCAGGGGAGGACAGGGATCGGGCAATCAGCCCCAGCATTTT
CASRGGQGSGNQPQHF
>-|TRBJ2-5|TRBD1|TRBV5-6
TGTGCCAGCAGCTTGAGAGGACAGGGAAATTGGGAGACCCAGTACTTC
CASSLRGQGNWETQYF
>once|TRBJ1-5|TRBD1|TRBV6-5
TGTGCCAGCAGTACCGGGACAGTGAGCAATCAGCCCCAGCATTTT
CASSTGTVSNQPQHF
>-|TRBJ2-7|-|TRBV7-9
TGTGCCAGCAGCTTACCCCCTCTCCAGGGGGGGGCCTACGAGCAGTACTTC
CASSLPPLQGGAYEQYF
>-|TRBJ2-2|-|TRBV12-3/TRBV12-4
TGTGCCAGCAGTTTAACTAACACCGGGGAGCTGTTTTTT
CASSLTNTGELFF
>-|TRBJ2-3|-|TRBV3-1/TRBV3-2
TGTGCCAGCAGCCAGCAGATGGATACGCAGTATTTT
CASSQQMDTQYF
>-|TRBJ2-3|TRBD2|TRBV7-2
TGTGCCAGCAGCTTAGGGTTAGCGGGGTCTACCACAGATACGCAGTATTTT
CASSLGLAGSTTDTQYF
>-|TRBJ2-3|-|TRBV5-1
TGCGCCAGCAGCCTAGGAAAAGGCACAGATACGCAGTATTTT
CASSLGKGTDTQYF
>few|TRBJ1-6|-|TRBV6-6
TGTGCCAGCAGTTCCGGCTCGGGACTGTTGAATTCACCCCTCCACTTT
CASSSGSGLLNSPLHF
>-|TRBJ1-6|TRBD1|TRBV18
TGTGCCAGCTCCCGGGGACAGACCTATAATTCACCCCTCCACTTT
CASSRGQTYNSPLHF
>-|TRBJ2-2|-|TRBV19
TGTGCCAGTAGTATCCGGGACGGGAACACCGGGGAGCTGTTTTTT
CASSIRDGNTGELFF
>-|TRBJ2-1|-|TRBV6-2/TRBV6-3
TGTGCCAGCAGTTACTCGTATCGGCGGACTATGGGTCACAATGAGCAGTTCTTC
CASSYSYRRTMGHNEQFF
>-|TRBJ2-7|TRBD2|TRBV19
TGTGCCAGTAGTAAAATAAGCGGGGGAGCCTACGAGCAGTACTTC
CASSKISGGAYEQYF
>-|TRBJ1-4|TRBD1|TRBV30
TGTGCCTGGAGTGTAGGGACAGGGGGAGGTGAAAAACTGTTTTTT
CAWSVGTGGGEKLFF
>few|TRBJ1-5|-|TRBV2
TGTGCCAGCAGTGAAGGGACGAGCAATCAGCCCCAGCATTTT
CASSEGTSNQPQHF
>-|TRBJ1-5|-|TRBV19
TGTGCCAGTAGTATAGGACAGGTAGTTCAGCCCCAGCATTTT
CASSIGQVVQPQHF
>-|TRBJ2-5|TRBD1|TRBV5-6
TGTGCCAGCAGCACCTCGGACAGGGGCGTGGTTGAGACCCAGTACTTC
CASSTSDRGVVETQYF
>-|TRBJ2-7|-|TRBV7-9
TGTGCCAGCAGCCGAAGTGTCTACGAGCAGTACTTC
CASSRSVYEQYF
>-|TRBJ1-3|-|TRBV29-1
TGCAGCGCCACCGTAAGAAACACCATATATTTT
CSATVRNTIYF
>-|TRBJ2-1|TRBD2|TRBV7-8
TGTGTCAGCAGCCCGAGCGGGAGAGGGGACAATGAGCAGTTCTTC
CVSSPSGRGDNEQFF
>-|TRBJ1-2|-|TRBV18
TGTGCCAGCTCACCTACTTGGTTGTTGGTCTATGGCTACACCTTC
CASSPTWLLVYGYTF
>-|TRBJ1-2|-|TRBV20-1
TGCAGTGCTCCTCGGGGCGGTGGCTACACCTTC
CSAPRGGGYTF
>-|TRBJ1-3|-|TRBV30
TGTGCCTGGAGGGGGCGAACGAGCTCTGGAAACACCATATATTTT
CAWRGRTSSGNTIYF
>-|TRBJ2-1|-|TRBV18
TGTGCCAGCTCACCACTGGCGGGCAGTGCTCTCGGCTACAATGAGCAGTTCTTC
CASSPLAGSALGYNEQFF
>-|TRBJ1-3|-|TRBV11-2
TGTGCCAGCAGCTTCGAGAGGGGGTCTGGAAACACCATATATTTT
CASSFERGSGNTIYF
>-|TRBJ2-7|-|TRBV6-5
TGTGCCAGCAGTCGGGGGCCGACCTACGAGCAGTACTTC
CASSRGPTYEQYF
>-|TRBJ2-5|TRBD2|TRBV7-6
TGTGCCAGCAGCCCCATACCTAGCGGGAGGAACCAAGAGACCCAGTACTTC
CASSPIPSGRNQETQYF
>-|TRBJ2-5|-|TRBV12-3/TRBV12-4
TGTGCCAGCAGTATAAGGGAAGAGACCCAGTACTTC
CASSIREETQYF
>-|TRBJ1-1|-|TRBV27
TGTGCCAGCAGTTTGACCAGGGGAAACACTGAAGCTTTCTTT
CASSLTRGNTEAFF
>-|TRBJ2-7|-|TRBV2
TGTGCCAGCAGTGAGATTGGGACGGAATACGAGCAGTACTTC
CASSEIGTEYEQYF
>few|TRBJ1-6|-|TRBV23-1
TGCGCCAGCAGTCAATCTGGGGGTTGGAATTCACCCCTCCACTTT
CASSQSGGWNSPLHF
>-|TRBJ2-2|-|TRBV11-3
TGTGCCAGCAGTTTCTCATCGAACACCGGGGAGCTGTTTTTT
CASSFSSNTGELFF
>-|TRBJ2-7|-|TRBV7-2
TGTGCCAGCAGCCCGATTATCACCTACGAGCAGTACTTC
CASSPIITYEQYF
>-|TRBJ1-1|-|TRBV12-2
TGTGCAAGTCGCCCGGGGTACACTGAAGCTTTCTTT
CASRPGYTEAFF
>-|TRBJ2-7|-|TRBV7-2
TGTGCCAGCAGCTTAGGTCAGGGATCCTCCTACGAGCAGTACTTC
CASSLGQGSSYEQYF
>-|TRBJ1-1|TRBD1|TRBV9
TGTGCCAGCAGCGTCTCTGAACAGGGGAGAAACACTGAAGCTTTCTTT
CASSVSEQGRNTEAFF
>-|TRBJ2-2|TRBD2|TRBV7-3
TGTGCCAGCAGCCCCGGGACTAGTGGCACCGGGGAGCTGTTTTTT
CASSPGTSGTGELFF
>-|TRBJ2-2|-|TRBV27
TGTGCCAGCAGTTTAAGGGGGACGAACACCGGGGAGCTGTTTTTT
CASSLRGTNTGELFF
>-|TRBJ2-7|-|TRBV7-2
TGTGCCAGCACCCCTCAGGTGGGGGGGCCCTACGAGCAGTACTTC
CASTPQVGGPYEQYF
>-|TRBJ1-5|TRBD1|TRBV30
TGTGCCTGGGGAGACAGGGCCGATCAGCCCCAGCATTTT
CAWGDRADQPQHF
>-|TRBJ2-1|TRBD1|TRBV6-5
TGTGCCACCTCAAAAACAGGGGGCATCGATGAGCAGTTCTTC
CATSKTGGIDEQFF
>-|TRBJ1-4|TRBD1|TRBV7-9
TGTGCCAGCAGCCCCAGGGGGGTTAATGAAAAACTGTTTTTT
CASSPRGVNEKLFF
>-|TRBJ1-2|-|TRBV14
TGTGCCAGCAGCCAAGGTACCGGGATGAGTAACTATGGCTACACCTTC
CASSQGTGMSNYGYTF
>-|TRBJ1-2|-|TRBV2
TGTGCCATGCTCGAGGTTTCCGGGGGCCACTATGGCTACACCTTC
CAMLEVSGGHYGYTF
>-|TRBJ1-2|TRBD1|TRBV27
TGTGCCAGCAGTTTAGGGACAGACGGAGGCTACACCTTC
CASSLGTDGGYTF
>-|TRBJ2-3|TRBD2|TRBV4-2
TGTGCCAGCAGCCAAGACGGGATAGCGGGGACAAGCACAGATACGCAGTATTTT
CASSQDGIAGTSTDTQYF
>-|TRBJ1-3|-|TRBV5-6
TGTGCCAGCAGCGAAGACCCAGGGAGGAACACCATATATTTT
CASSEDPGRNTIYF
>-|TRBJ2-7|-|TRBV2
TGTGCCAGCAGCGCAGGCTACGAGCAGTACTTC
CASSAGYEQYF
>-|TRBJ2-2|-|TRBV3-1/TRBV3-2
TGTGCCAGCAGCCACCGGACAGAGGGGAGTCGGCTGTTTTTT
CASSHRTEGSRLFF
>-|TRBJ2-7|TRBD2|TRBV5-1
TGCGCCAGCAGCCTAGCGGGGGGTGTCTACGAGCAGTACTTC
CASSLAGGVYEQYF
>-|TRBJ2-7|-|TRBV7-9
TGTGCCAGCAGCCAGGGGGGCCCGGCGGACGAGCAGTACTTC
CASSQGGPADEQYF
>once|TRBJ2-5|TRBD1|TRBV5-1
TGCGCCAGCAGCTACACAGGGGGCGCCGAGACCCAGTACTTC
CASSYTGGAETQYF